This T cell receptor beta chain appears in the sequencing data of a study of cytotoxic CD8 clonotypes in ibrutinib-treated CLL. Overall study: Enrolment comprised over ten relapsed/refractory and about 14 treatment-naive patients; under 18 were IGHV unmutated. General observations from the study: Higher circulating CD8+ T-cell counts strongly accompanied higher baseline clonality, above age-matched healthy donors. Clonality rose at ibrutinib response, held steady in sustained remission, and fell toward baseline at progression. Few clonotypes were public, and these shrank or held steady under treatment.

V was pared by 5 bases and J by 6 bases, with 20 bases between. CDR1 is SGHVS, CDR2 FQNEAQ, per germline. This CDR3 is built from 15 residues. Concerning this clone: What it binds is not known.

The table came from immunoSEQ multiplex PCR; TCRdb's copy has only in-frame clones and leaves some out. Among over 200,000 clones, 65% to 80% were seen once, and the ten largest hold approximately 5.9%. The sequence was collected from a human donor with chronic lymphocytic leukemia. The rearrangement uses TRBV7-8 and TRBJ2-7; D possibly corresponds to TRBD2 (6 bases). The specimen comprised PBMCs, sampled after 12 months of ibrutinib treatment. CDR3 DNA sequence: TGTGCCAGCAGCCTGGCGGAGGGCCCCCAAGGCGAGCAGTACTTC. Its translation is CASSLAEGPQGEQYF.